This T cell receptor (beta chain) emerged from a study of identifying expanded T cells in peripheral blood. Points from the study as a whole: Technical replicates showed around 1.3 changed clones; approximately 2 weeks roughly 15; four weeks 19. Variance in clone template counts between roughly two-week samples significantly increased with total template count across all healthy donors.

V was shortened by 0 bases and J by 0 bases, with 18 bases between the two germline ends. The CDR3 sequence is 18 residues long. Germline CDR1 and CDR2: KGHSH and LQKENI. This table comes from immunoSEQ multiplex PCR, and its TCRdb copy is limited to in-frame clones, with some not included. Of about 94,000 clones listed, roughly 88% are singletons. As for this clone: Its cognate antigen is unknown.

Collection occurred without any documented infections or immune events in donors. The chain has TRBV18 and TRBJ2-7, with D possibly TRBD2 on 7 matching bases. The sequenced sample was blood. The sequence was obtained from a person aged 18-70 years in good health. CDR3 nucleotide sequence: TGTGCCAGCTCACCACCCCGGGGGGCAGGGACCAGCTCCTACGAGCAGTACTTC. The encoded protein is CASSPPRGAGTSSYEQYF.